This is a list of T cell receptor beta chains from one sample in a study of cytomegalovirus exposure and HLA in healthy donors. Only in-frame clones appear in the TCRdb table, and some are missing; sequencing was by immunoSEQ multiplex PCR. The sample has approximately 130,000 clones, approximately 82% seen once; the top ten hold less than 3.5%. The sample consisted of PBMCs. The origin of the receptors is a man in his forties or fifties in good health and CMV-seronegative. Both conserved end residues are part of each CDR3. The D gene is left open where the match is weak. Expanded clones are given a class, and other clones once, few, many or no size at all.

D: .
J: TRBJ1-1
size: .
V: TRBV7-3
DNA: TGTGCCAGCAGCTTAATGGGGGCCTCCCAGGAAGCTTTCTTT
CDR3: CASSLMGASQEAFF

D: .
J: TRBJ2-5
size: .
V: TRBV5-1
DNA: TGCGCCAGCAGCGCGAGGGGGGAGACCCAGTACTTC
CDR3: CASSARGETQYF

D: TRBD1
J: TRBJ1-3
size: once
V: TRBV6-6
DNA: TGTGCCAGCAGTTACCCACCGGGACAGAGGAGAAACACCATATATTTT
CDR3: CASSYPPGQRRNTIYF

D: .
J: TRBJ2-5
size: .
V: TRBV5-4
DNA: TGTGCCAGCAGCTTACAGGTCGAAGAGACCCAGTACTTC
CDR3: CASSLQVEETQYF

D: .
J: TRBJ2-2
size: once
V: TRBV4-1
DNA: TGCGCCAGCAGCCCCGGGGGGAACACCGGGGAGCTGTTTTTT
CDR3: CASSPGGNTGELFF

D: .
J: TRBJ1-6
size: .
V: TRBV5-1
DNA: TGCGCCAGCAGCTTGGACAGGGATTCACCCCTCCACTTT
CDR3: CASSLDRDSPLHF

D: TRBD1
J: TRBJ2-4
size: few
V: TRBV6-1
DNA: TGTGCCAGCAGTGAAACAGCGACAGGGAGTGCCAAAAACATTCAGTACTTC
CDR3: CASSETATGSAKNIQYF

D: .
J: TRBJ2-1
size: .
V: TRBV6-5
DNA: TGTGCCAGCAGTAGTAGCGTAGGGGAGCAGTTCTTC
CDR3: CASSSSVGEQFF

D: TRBD1
J: TRBJ1-2
size: .
V: TRBV6-1
DNA: TGTGCCAGCAGTCCGACAGGGCCCCGGGGTGGCTACACCTTC
CDR3: CASSPTGPRGGYTF

D: .
J: TRBJ1-4
size: .
V: TRBV19
DNA: TGTGCCAGTAGTATACAGGGAGGAATCGGTGAAAAACTGTTTTTT
CDR3: CASSIQGGIGEKLFF

D: .
J: TRBJ2-5
size: once
V: TRBV6-5
DNA: TGTGCCAGCAGTGCGGGGAGAACGGAGACCCAGTACTTC
CDR3: CASSAGRTETQYF

D: TRBD1
J: TRBJ2-7
size: .
V: TRBV10-1
DNA: TGCGCCAGCAGTGGGGACAGCTACGAGCAGTACTTC
CDR3: CASSGDSYEQYF

D: TRBD2
J: TRBJ2-3
size: .
V: TRBV4-1
DNA: TGCGCCAGCAGCCAAGAAGGATCTAGCGGGGGGGCTGGAGATACGCAGTATTTT
CDR3: CASSQEGSSGGAGDTQYF

D: TRBD2
J: TRBJ2-7
size: .
V: TRBV5-1
DNA: TGCGCCAGCAGCCGGGGGGGAGAAATCTACGAGCAGTACTTC
CDR3: CASSRGGEIYEQYF

D: .
J: TRBJ2-7
size: .
V: TRBV4-1
DNA: TGCGCCAGCAGCCAAGGATGGAGGGACCACGAGCAGTACTTC
CDR3: CASSQGWRDHEQYF

D: .
J: TRBJ1-3
size: .
V: TRBV6-5
DNA: TGTGCCAGCAGTTACACGGGTTTGTCTGGAAACACCATATATTTT
CDR3: CASSYTGLSGNTIYF

D: TRBD1
J: TRBJ2-2
size: .
V: TRBV10-1
DNA: TGCGCCAGCAGTAGGGACAGGATGGGGTTTGGCACCGGGGAGCTGTTTTTT
CDR3: CASSRDRMGFGTGELFF

D: .
J: TRBJ2-7
size: few
V: TRBV27
DNA: TGTGCCAGCAGTTTAATCCAGGGAACCTACGAGCAGTACTTC
CDR3: CASSLIQGTYEQYF

D: .
J: TRBJ2-2
size: .
V: TRBV6-5
DNA: TGTGCCAGCAGAACAGGGAACACCGGGGAGCTGTTTTTT
CDR3: CASRTGNTGELFF

D: .
J: TRBJ2-7
size: .
V: TRBV9
DNA: TGTGCCAGCAGCGGAGATACAGGGTACGAGCAGTACTTC
CDR3: CASSGDTGYEQYF

D: .
J: TRBJ1-1
size: .
V: TRBV11-2
DNA: TGTGCCAGCAGCTCAGACAGAGGCACTGAAGCTTTCTTT
CDR3: CASSSDRGTEAFF

D: TRBD2
J: TRBJ2-7
size: .
V: TRBV4-2
DNA: TGTGCCAGCAGCCAAGCCGGGACTAACTACGAGCAGTACTTC
CDR3: CASSQAGTNYEQYF

D: .
J: TRBJ2-1
size: .
V: TRBV7-2
DNA: TGTGCCAGCAGCCTAGGACAATACAATGAGCAGTTCTTC
CDR3: CASSLGQYNEQFF

D: .
J: TRBJ1-4
size: .
V: TRBV30
DNA: TGTGCCTGGAGTTGGTCTACAACTAATGAAAAACTGTTTTTT
CDR3: CAWSWSTTNEKLFF

D: .
J: TRBJ1-6
size: .
V: TRBV23-1
DNA: TGCGCCAGCAGCCTAGATGGGGGGGCGAACCCAAATTCACCCCTCCACTTT
CDR3: CASSLDGGANPNSPLHF

D: TRBD1
J: TRBJ1-5
size: .
V: TRBV27
DNA: TGTGCCAGCAGTTTTGCAGGGGGTGATCAGCCCCAGCATTTT
CDR3: CASSFAGGDQPQHF

D: TRBD2
J: TRBJ2-3
size: .
V: TRBV29-1
DNA: TGCAGCGGCGGGACTAGCGGGGGCACAGATACGCAGTATTTT
CDR3: CSGGTSGGTDTQYF

D: .
J: TRBJ1-2
size: .
V: TRBV4-2
DNA: TGTGCCAGCAGCCCGTATCTGATCAGGGGCCCGAGTAAGAGCTATGGCTACACCTTC
CDR3: CASSPYLIRGPSKSYGYTF

D: TRBD2
J: TRBJ2-3
size: .
V: TRBV7-3
DNA: TGTGCCAGCAGCTTAATGGGGGGGAGCACAGATACGCAGTATTTT
CDR3: CASSLMGGSTDTQYF

D: .
J: TRBJ1-4
size: .
V: TRBV18
DNA: TGTGCCAGCTCACTGGAGGGATGGGACGAAAAACTGTTTTTT
CDR3: CASSLEGWDEKLFF

D: TRBD1
J: TRBJ2-2
size: .
V: TRBV5-6
DNA: TGTGCCAGCAGCTTGGCAGGACAGGGGTGGACCTCCGGGGAGCTGTTTTTT
CDR3: CASSLAGQGWTSGELFF

D: .
J: TRBJ1-3
size: .
V: TRBV5-4
DNA: TGTGCCAGCAGCTTGACAGGCTCTGGAAACACCATATATTTT
CDR3: CASSLTGSGNTIYF

D: .
J: TRBJ2-7
size: .
V: TRBV29-1
DNA: TGCAGCGTTTGGTCCGCGTCCGAGCAGTACTTC
CDR3: CSVWSASEQYF

D: .
J: TRBJ2-6
size: few
V: TRBV7-3
DNA: TGTGCCAGCAGCTTATACCCAGGGGCCCTCTCTGGGGCCAACGTCCTGACTTTC
CDR3: CASSLYPGALSGANVLTF

D: TRBD2
J: TRBJ2-2
size: .
V: TRBV7-3
DNA: TGTGCCAGCAGCTTACGCGGGGGGGGAACGAACACCGGGGAGCTGTTTTTT
CDR3: CASSLRGGGTNTGELFF

D: .
J: TRBJ1-6
size: .
V: TRBV7-3
DNA: TGTGCCAGCAGCTTATACGACCCCGACAGTTTTAATTCACCCCTCCACTTT
CDR3: CASSLYDPDSFNSPLHF

D: .
J: TRBJ2-5
size: .
V: TRBV5-1
DNA: TGCGCCAGCAGCTCCAATCTCCAGATCCAAGAGACCCAGTACTTC
CDR3: CASSSNLQIQETQYF

D: .
J: TRBJ2-7
size: once
V: TRBV7-9
DNA: TGTGCCAGCAGCGCCCTGGACACAGCCTACGAGCAGTACTTC
CDR3: CASSALDTAYEQYF

D: .
J: TRBJ2-3
size: .
V: TRBV9
DNA: TGTGCCAGCAGCGTATATGGGGGGTTCACAGATACGCAGTATTTT
CDR3: CASSVYGGFTDTQYF

D: TRBD1
J: TRBJ2-6
size: few
V: TRBV2
DNA: TGTGCCAGCAGCAGGGGGCGAGTCTCTGGGGCCAACGTCCTGACTTTC
CDR3: CASSRGRVSGANVLTF